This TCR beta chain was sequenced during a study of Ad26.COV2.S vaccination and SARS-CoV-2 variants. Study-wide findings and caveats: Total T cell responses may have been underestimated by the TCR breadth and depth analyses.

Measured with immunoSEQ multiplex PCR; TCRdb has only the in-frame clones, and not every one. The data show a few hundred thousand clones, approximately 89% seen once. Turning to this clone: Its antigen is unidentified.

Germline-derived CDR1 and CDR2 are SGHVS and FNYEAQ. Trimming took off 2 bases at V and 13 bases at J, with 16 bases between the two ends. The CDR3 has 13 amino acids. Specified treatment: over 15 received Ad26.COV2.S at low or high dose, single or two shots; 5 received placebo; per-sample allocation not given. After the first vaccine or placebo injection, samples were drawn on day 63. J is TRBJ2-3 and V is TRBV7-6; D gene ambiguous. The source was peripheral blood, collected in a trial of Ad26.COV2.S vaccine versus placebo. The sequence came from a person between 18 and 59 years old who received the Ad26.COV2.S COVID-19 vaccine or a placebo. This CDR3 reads CASSLSWLDKKYF. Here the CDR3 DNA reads TGTGCCAGCAGCTTATCATGGTTAGACAAAAAGTATTTT.